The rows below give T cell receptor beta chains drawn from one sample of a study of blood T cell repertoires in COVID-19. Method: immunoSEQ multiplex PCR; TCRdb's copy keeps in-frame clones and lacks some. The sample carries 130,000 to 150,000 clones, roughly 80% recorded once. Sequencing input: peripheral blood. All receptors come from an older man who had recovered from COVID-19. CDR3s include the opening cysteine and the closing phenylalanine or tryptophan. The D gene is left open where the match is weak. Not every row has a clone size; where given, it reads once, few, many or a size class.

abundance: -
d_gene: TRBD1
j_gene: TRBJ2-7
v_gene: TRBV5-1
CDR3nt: TGCGCCAGCAGCTGGGACAGTCCCTCCTACGAGCAGTACTTC
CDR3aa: CASSWDSPSYEQYF

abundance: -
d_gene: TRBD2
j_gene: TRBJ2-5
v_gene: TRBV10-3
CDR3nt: TGTGCCATCAGCCGAGGACTAGCGGGAGGGTCGAGACAGACCCAGTACTTC
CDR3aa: CAISRGLAGGSRQTQYF

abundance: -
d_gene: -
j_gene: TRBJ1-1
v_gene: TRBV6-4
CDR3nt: TGTGCCAGCCGGAAGGGGCAAAACACTGAAGCTTTCTTT
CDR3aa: CASRKGQNTEAFF

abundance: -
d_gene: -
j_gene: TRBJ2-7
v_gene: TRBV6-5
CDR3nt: TGTGCCAGCAGGTCCGGGACTGGAGCCTACGAGCAGTACTTC
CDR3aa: CASRSGTGAYEQYF

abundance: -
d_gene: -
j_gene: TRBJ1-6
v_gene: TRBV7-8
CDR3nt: TGTGCCAGCACCGGAGACCTCGACTATAATTCACCCCTCCACTTT
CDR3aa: CASTGDLDYNSPLHF

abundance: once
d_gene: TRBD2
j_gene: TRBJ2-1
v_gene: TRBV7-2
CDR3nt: TGTGCCAGCAGCTTAGCGTGGGCGGGAGGGGACAATGAGCAGTTCTTC
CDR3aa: CASSLAWAGGDNEQFF

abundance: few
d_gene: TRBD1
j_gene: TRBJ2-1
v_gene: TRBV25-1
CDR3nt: TGTGCCAGCAGTGACTTGGGACAGTCCAATGAGCAGTTCTTC
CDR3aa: CASSDLGQSNEQFF

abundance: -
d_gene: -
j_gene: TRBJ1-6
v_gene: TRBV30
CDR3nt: TGTGCCTGGAATACAGGGTATAATTCACCCCTCCACTTT
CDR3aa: CAWNTGYNSPLHF

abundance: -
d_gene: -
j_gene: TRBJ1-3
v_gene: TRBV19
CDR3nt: TGTGCCAGTAGTATGGCCCGACTGCCTGGAAACACCATATATTTT
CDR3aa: CASSMARLPGNTIYF

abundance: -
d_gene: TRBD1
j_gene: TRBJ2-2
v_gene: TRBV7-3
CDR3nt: TGTGCCAGCAGCTCTTACACAGGGGCCGGGGAGCTGTTTTTT
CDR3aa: CASSSYTGAGELFF

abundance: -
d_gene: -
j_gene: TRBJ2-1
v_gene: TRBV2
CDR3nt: TGTGCCAGCATGGGTAGGGGGAACTACAATGAGCAGTTCTTC
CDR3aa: CASMGRGNYNEQFF

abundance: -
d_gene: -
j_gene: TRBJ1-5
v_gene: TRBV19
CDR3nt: TGTGCCAGCTCGCCAGGTGCGGGCAGAGATTATCAGCCCCAGCATTTT
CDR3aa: CASSPGAGRDYQPQHF

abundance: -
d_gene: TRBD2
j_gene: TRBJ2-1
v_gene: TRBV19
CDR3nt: TGTGCCAGTAGTTCCCCACTAGCGGGAGCGTACAATGAGCAGTTCTTC
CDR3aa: CASSSPLAGAYNEQFF

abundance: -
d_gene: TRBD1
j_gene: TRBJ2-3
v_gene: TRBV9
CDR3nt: TGTGCCAGCAGCGGAGGGACAGGGGTCGATACGCAGTATTTT
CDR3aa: CASSGGTGVDTQYF

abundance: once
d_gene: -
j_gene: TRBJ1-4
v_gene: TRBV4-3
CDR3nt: TGCGCCAGCAGCCAAGAAATCCCGCAGGGGTGGGAAAAACTGTTTTTT
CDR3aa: CASSQEIPQGWEKLFF

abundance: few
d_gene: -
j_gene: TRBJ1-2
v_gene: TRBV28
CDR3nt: TGTGCCAGCACTCAATCGCAGGGAAACTATGGCTACACCTTC
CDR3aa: CASTQSQGNYGYTF

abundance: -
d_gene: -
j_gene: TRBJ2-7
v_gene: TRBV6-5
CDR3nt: TGTGCCAGCAGTATGGGGCGCGAGCAGTACTTC
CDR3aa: CASSMGREQYF

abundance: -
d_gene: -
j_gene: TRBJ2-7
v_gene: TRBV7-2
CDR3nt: TGTGCCAGCAGCTTAGGAGGGGGGGACGAGCAGTACTTC
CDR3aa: CASSLGGGDEQYF

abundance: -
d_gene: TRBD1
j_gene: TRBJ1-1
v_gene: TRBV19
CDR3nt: TGTGCCAGTAGTTCAGACAGGGGTAGGACTGAAGCTTTCTTT
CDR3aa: CASSSDRGRTEAFF

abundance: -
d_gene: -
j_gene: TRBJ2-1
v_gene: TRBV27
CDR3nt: TGTGCCAGCAGCCCCTTGGGCGGGACCTATGACTCCTACAATGAGCAGTTCTTC
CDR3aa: CASSPLGGTYDSYNEQFF

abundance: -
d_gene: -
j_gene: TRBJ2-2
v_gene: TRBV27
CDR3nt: TGTGCCAGCAGTTCCCGGACTACCGGGGAGCTGTTTTTT
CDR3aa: CASSSRTTGELFF

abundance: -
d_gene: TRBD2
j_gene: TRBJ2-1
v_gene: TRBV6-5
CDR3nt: TGTGCCAGCAGTAAGGGACTAGCGGGAGGTAATGAGCAGTTCTTC
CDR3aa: CASSKGLAGGNEQFF

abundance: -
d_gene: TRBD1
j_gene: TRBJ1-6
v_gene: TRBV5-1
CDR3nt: TGCGCCAGCAGCTGGGGGACAGGTGGATCACCCCTCCACTTT
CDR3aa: CASSWGTGGSPLHF

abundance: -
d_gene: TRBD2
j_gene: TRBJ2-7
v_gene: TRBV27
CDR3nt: TGTGCCAGCAGTTCTGGACTAGGTGTCGACGAGCAGTACTTC
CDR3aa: CASSSGLGVDEQYF

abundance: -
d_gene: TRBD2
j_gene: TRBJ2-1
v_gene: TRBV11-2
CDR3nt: TGTGCCAGCAGCTTCCCATTTTCCCGTAGCGGGACCTACAATGAGCAGTTCTTC
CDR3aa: CASSFPFSRSGTYNEQFF

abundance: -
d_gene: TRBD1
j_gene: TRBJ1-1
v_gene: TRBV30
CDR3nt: TGTGCTTCCGAGTTCGGGACAGGGCCTAACACTGAAGCTTTCTTT
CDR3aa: CASEFGTGPNTEAFF

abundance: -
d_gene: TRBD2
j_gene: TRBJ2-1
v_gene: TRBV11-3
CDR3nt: TGTGCCAGCAGCTTAGGGGGGAGGGCCCCCAATGAGCAGTTCTTC
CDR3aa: CASSLGGRAPNEQFF

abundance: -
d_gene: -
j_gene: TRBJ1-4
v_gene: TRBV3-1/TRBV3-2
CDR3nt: TGTGCCAGCAGCCATAGAGATGAAAAACTGTTTTTT
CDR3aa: CASSHRDEKLFF

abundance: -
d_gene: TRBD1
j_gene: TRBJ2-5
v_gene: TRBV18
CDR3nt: TGTGCCAGCTCACCCGACAGGGGTGGGACCCAGTACTTC
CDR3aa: CASSPDRGGTQYF

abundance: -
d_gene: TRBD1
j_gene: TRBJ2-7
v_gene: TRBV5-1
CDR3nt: TGCGCCAGCAGCCCAGGGGGCACTTCCTCCTACGAGCAGTACTTC
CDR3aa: CASSPGGTSSYEQYF

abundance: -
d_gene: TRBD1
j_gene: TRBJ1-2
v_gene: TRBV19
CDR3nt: TGTGCCTCCGGGACAGCCCCGAATAACTATGGCTACACCTTC
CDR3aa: CASGTAPNNYGYTF

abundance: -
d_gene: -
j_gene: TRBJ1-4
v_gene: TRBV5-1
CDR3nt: TGCGCCAGCAGCGAAAACAGGGAAGGAGTTGAAAAACTGTTTTTT
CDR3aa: CASSENREGVEKLFF

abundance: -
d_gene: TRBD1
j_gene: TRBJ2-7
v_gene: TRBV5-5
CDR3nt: TGTGCCAGCAGCCAACAGGGGCCCTCGTACTTC
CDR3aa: CASSQQGPSYF

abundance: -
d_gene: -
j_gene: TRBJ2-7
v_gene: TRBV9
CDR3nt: TGTGCCAGCAGCGTAGGGCCAGACACCTACGAGCAGTACTTC
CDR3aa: CASSVGPDTYEQYF

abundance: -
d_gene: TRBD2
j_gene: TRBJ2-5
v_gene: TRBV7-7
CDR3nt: TGTGCCAGCAGCCCGCGAGGAGCGGGAGGGGAAGAGACCCAGTACTTC
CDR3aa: CASSPRGAGGEETQYF

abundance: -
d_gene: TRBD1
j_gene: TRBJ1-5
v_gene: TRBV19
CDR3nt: TGTGCCAGTAGTATTCAGGGGGGTAGCAATCAGCCCCAGCATTTT
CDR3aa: CASSIQGGSNQPQHF

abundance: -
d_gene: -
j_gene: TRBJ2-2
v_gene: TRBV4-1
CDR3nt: TGCGCCAGCAGCCCTGGGACTTTAAACACCGGGGAGCTGTTTTTT
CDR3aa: CASSPGTLNTGELFF

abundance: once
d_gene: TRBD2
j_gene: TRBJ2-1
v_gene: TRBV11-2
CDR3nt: TGTGCCAGCAGCTTAGGTTCGCTAGCGGCATACAATGAGCAGTTCTTC
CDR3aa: CASSLGSLAAYNEQFF

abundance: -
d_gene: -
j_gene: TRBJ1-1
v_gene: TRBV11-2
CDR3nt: TGTGCCAGCAGCTTAGTTCCGGGGTACACTGAAGCTTTCTTT
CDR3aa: CASSLVPGYTEAFF

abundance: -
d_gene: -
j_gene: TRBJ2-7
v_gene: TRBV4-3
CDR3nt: TGCGCCAGCAGCCAAGATTATACAGACCTTTTCGGCGAGCAGTACTTC
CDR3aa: CASSQDYTDLFGEQYF

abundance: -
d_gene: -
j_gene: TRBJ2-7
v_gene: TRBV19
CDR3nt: TGTGCCAGTAGTATTGGGTGGCGGGACGACGAGCAGTACTTC
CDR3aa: CASSIGWRDDEQYF

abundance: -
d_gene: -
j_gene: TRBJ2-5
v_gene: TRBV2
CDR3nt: TGTGCCAGCAGTGACCCCTGGCCCAGAGCGGAGACCCAGTACTTC
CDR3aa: CASSDPWPRAETQYF

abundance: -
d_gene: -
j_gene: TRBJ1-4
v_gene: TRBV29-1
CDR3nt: TGCAGCGTTGAGACAGGCGAAAAACTGTTTTTT
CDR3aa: CSVETGEKLFF

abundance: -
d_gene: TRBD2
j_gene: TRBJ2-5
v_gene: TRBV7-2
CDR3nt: TGTGCCAGCAGCCCCCACGGGACTAGCGGCCCGGGGGAGACCCAGTACTTC
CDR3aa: CASSPHGTSGPGETQYF

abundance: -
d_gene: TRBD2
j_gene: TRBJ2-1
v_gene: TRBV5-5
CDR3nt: TGTGCCAGCAGCTTGGTCGGGACTAGCGGGAAGGGGGCCTACAATGAGCAGTTCTTC
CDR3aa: CASSLVGTSGKGAYNEQFF

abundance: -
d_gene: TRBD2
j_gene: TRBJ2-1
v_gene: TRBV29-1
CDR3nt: TGCAGCGCAGGACTAGCGGGTTACAATGAGCAGTTCTTC
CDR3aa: CSAGLAGYNEQFF

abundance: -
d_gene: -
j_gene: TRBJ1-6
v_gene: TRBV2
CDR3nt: TGTGCCAGCAATGAGGGGCCCTATAATTCACCCCTCCACTTT
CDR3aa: CASNEGPYNSPLHF

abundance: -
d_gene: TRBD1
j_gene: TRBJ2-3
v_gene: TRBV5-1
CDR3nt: TGCGCCAGCAGCTGGACAGGTCCTAGCACAGATACGCAGTATTTT
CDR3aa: CASSWTGPSTDTQYF

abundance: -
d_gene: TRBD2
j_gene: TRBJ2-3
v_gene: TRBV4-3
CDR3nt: TGCGCCAGCAGCCAAGATCGGCTAGCGGGGTACACAGATACGCAGTATTTT
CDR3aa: CASSQDRLAGYTDTQYF

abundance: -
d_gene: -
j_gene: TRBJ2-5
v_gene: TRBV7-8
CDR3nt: TGTGCCAGCAGCTGGGGAGCTGGACAGCAAGAGACCCAGTACTTC
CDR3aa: CASSWGAGQQETQYF

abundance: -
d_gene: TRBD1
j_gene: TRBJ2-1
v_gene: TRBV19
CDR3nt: TGTGCCAGTACTCCGGACAGGGGATATGAGCAGTTCTTC
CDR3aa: CASTPDRGYEQFF

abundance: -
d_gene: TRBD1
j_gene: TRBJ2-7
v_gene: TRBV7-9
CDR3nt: TGTGCCAGCAGCTCCTCCTACGACAGGGGCCTCTACGAGCAGTACTTC
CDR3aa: CASSSSYDRGLYEQYF

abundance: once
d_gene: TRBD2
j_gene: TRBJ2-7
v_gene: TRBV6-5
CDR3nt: TGTGCCAGCAGTACCACTAGCGGGAAGCTAAGCGAGCAGTACTTC
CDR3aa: CASSTTSGKLSEQYF

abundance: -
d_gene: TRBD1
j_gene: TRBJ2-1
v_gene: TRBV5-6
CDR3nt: TGTGCCAGCAGCTGGACAGGGCGTTCGTACAATGAGCAGTTCTTC
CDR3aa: CASSWTGRSYNEQFF

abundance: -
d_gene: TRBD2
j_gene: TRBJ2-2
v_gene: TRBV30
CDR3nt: TGTGCCTGGATGGGACTAGCGGGAGGCCTCACCGGGGAGCTGTTTTTT
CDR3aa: CAWMGLAGGLTGELFF

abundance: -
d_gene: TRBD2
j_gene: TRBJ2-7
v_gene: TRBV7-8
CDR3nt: TGTGCCAGCAGCACAACTAGGAGCGGGAGTTACGAGCAGTACTTC
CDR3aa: CASSTTRSGSYEQYF

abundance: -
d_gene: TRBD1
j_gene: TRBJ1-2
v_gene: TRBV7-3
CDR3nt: TGTGCCAGCAGCTTAGGGGACAGCTATGGCTACACCTTC
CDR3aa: CASSLGDSYGYTF